Reported below is one T cell receptor beta chain. This sample was taken from a study of blood T cell repertoires in COVID-19. Study background: Material from acute and convalescent COVID-19 was sourced from the United States, Italy and Spain. T cells, B-cell-depleted T cells, or PBMCs supplied cDNA or gDNA.

Germline values: CDR1 LNHDA, CDR2 SQIVND (reference sequence). The CDR3 sequence is 18 residues long. Germline trimming cut 4 bases from V and 1 base from J; bases unmatched to any gene: 10. Per the original methods: Estimated nucleated cell counts came from reference gene primer amplification. Generated by immunoSEQ multiplex PCR, the TCRdb table keeps only in-frame clones and is missing some. V and J calls and clone size are as listed in that table; D and trimming were resolved from the DNA. The sample shows some 200,000 clones, nearly 90% of them seen only once. The receptor comes from a man aged 60 to 69 with active or convalescent COVID-19. This chain joins TRBV19 and TRBJ2-6; 7 bases agree with TRBD2. Sequenced sample: peripheral blood. The CDR3 is CASSRQRDFKSGANVLTF. The CDR3 bases are TGTGCCAGTAGTAGGCAGCGGGACTTTAAATCTGGGGCCAACGTCCTGACTTTC. Full variable domain (remainder filled in from reference TRBV19 and TRBJ2-6): DGGITQSPKYLFRKEGQNVTLSCEQNLNHDAMYWYRQDPGQGLRLIYYSQIVNDFQKGDIAEGYSVSREKKESFPLTVTSAQKNPTAFYLCASSRQRDFKSGANVLTFGAGSRLTVL.